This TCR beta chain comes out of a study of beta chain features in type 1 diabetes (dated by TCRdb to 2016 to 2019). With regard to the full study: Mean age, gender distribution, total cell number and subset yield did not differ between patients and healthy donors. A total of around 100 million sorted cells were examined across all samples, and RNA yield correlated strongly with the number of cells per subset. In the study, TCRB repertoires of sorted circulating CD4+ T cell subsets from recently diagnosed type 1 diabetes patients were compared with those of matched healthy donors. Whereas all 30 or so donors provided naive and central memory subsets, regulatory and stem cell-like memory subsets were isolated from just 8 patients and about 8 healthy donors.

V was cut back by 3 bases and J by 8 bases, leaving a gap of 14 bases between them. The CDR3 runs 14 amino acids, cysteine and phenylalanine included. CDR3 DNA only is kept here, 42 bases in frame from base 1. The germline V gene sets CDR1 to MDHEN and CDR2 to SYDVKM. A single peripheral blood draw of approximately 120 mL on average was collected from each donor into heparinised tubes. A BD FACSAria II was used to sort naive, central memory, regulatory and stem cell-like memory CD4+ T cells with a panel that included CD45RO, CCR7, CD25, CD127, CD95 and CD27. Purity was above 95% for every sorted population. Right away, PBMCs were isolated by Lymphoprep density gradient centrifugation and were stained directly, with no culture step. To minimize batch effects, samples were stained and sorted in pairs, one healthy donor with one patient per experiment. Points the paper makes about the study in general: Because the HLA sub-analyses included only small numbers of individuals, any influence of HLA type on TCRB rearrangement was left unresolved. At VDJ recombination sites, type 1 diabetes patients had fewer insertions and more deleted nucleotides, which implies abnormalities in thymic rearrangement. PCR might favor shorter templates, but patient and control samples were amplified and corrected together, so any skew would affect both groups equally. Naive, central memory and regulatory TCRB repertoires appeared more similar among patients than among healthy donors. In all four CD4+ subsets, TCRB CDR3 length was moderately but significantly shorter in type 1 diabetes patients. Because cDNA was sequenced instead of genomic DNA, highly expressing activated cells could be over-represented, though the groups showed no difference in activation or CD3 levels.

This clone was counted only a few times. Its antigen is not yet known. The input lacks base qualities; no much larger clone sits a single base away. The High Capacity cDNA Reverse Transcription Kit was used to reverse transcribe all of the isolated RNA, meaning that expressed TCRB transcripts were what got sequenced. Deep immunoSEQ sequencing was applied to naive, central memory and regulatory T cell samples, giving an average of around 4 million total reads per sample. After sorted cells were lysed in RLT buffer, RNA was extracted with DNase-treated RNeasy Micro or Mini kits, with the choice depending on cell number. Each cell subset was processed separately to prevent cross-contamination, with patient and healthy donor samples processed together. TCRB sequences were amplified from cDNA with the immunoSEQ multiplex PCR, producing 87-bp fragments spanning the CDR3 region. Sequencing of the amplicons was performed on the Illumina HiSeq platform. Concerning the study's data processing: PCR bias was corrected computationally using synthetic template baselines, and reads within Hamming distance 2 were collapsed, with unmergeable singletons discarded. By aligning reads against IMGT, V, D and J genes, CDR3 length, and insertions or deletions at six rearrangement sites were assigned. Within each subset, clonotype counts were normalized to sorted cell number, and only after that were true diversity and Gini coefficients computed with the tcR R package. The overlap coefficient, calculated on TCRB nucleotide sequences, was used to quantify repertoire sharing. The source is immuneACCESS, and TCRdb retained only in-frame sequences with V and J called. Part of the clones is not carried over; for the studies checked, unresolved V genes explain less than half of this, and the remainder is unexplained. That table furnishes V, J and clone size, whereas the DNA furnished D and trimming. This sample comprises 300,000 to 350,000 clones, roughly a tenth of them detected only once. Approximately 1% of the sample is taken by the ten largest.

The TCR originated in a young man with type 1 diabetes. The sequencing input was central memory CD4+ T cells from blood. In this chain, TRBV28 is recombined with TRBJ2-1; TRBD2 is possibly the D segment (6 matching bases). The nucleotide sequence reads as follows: TGTGCCAGCAGTTTGCGGTGGACTACGCATGAGCAGTTCTTC. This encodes CASSLRWTTHEQFF.